Listed here are 8 T cell receptor beta chains from one sample, sequenced in a study of blood T cell repertoires in COVID-19. Clones were read by immunoSEQ multiplex PCR, and TCRdb kept only the in-frame ones, dropping some. The sample carries about 200,000 clones, over 80% recorded once. The sequenced sample consisted of peripheral blood. The receptors stem from a man aged 60-69 years with COVID-19, enrolled during active disease.

The chain recombines TRBV10-2 with TRBJ1-1; 10 nucleotides agree with TRBD1. This CDR3 region has 15 residues. CDR1 is WSHSY and CDR2 is SAAADI in the germline V gene. V lost 6 bases to trimming and J lost 1 base; unmatched junction nucleotides: 5. As DNA, the CDR3 is TGCGCCAGCAGCCCTGGACAGGGGGAGAACACTGAAGCTTTCTTT. It translates to CASSPGQGENTEAFF.

The CDR3 DNA sequence: TGTGCCAGCAGTTACAAGCCGGGACAGCTAACCGGGGAGCTGTTTTTT. It encodes CASSYKPGQLTGELFF. This chain connects TRBV6-5 to TRBJ2-2, with TRBD1 matching over 7 bases. The length of the CDR3 is 16 residues. The germline V gene has CDR1 MNHEY and CDR2 SVGAGI. V lost 2 bases to trimming and J lost 5 bases; unmatched junction nucleotides: 8.

This chain joins TRBV24-1 and TRBJ2-7; TRBD2 matches at 8 bases. V dropped 7 bases and J dropped 6; count of bases not matched to a gene: 7. Germline CDR1 reads KGHDR; CDR2 reads SFDVKD. The CDR3 sequence is 13 residues long. CDR3 DNA: TGTGCCACCAGGAATGCGGGAGGCAGCGAGCAGTACTTC. Protein sequence: CATRNAGGSEQYF.

This clone was counted once. The V and J genes are TRBV25-1 and TRBJ2-1; 16 positions agree with TRBD2. The germline V gene encodes CDR1 MGHDK and CDR2 SYGVNS. V lost 2 bases and J lost 15; bases outside the gene matches: 13. This CDR3 has 17 amino acids. This CDR3 is CASSEAAMGTSGRGRFF. CDR3 sequence (DNA): TGTGCCAGCAGTGAAGCGGCGATGGGGACTAGCGGGAGGGGAAGGTTCTTC.

V usage is TRBV28 and J usage is TRBJ1-1; D is possibly TRBD1 (6 bases). Germline assignment: CDR1 MDHEN and CDR2 SYDVKM. The CDR3 has 13 amino acids. The V end lost 5 bases, the J end lost 2 bases, and 9 bases lay between the germline ends. CDR3 protein: CASSTGKNTEAFF. The DNA for the CDR3 is TGTGCCAGCAGTACAGGGAAAAACACTGAAGCTTTCTTT.

The V and J genes are TRBV6-1 and TRBJ1-4; 10 nucleotides line up with TRBD1. Germline CDR1 is MNHNS and CDR2 is SASEGT. CDR3 size: 14 residues. V lost 1 base, J lost 8 bases, and 1 base stayed unmatched. The CDR3 here is CASSEGTGGEKLFF. For the CDR3, the DNA is TGTGCCAGCAGTGAAGGGACAGGGGGAGAAAAACTGTTTTTT.

J is TRBJ2-7 and V is TRBV5-1, with D possibly matching TRBD2 (6 bases). Trimming took off 0 bases at V and 5 bases at J, with 12 bases between the two ends. The CDR3 length is 14 residues. Germline V CDR1 and CDR2: SGHRS, YFSETQ. CDR3 protein: CASSLGGRLDEQYF. CDR3 nucleotide sequence: TGCGCCAGCAGCTTGGGAGGGAGGCTAGACGAGCAGTACTTC.

V gene TRBV14 combines with J gene TRBJ1-1; the match to TRBD1 covers 7 bases. Germline CDR1 reads SGHDN; CDR2 reads FVKESK. This CDR3 comprises 16 residues. Trimming at V came to 7 bases and at J to 3 bases, leaving 14 bases not matched to a gene. CDR3 protein: CASKPLGRGLDTEAFF. The CDR3 region has the DNA TGTGCCAGCAAACCTCTGGGAAGGGGGCTTGACACTGAAGCTTTCTTT.